This TCR beta chain was sequenced in a study of T cells after yellow fever vaccination. Study conclusions and caveats: Clones that expanded after primary vaccination mostly reappeared after the booster (96% CD4, 88% CD8). Bulk-population clonotypes that are abundant could appear as contaminants in FACS-sorted repertoires. Although most clonotypes did not, a small share appeared in both CD4 and CD8 compartments.

They built TCR cDNA with 5'RACE template switching, a step that put in a universal primer site and UMIs. TCRdb itself ran the 5' RACE reads through MiXCR, one entry per CDR3 protein. The sample holds about 52,000 distinct CDR3 sequences, around 7% seen once. Trimming removed 3 bases from V and 5 bases from J, with 13 bases in between. Looked up from germline, CDR1 is SGDLS and CDR2 is YYNGEE. The CDR3 is made up of 14 amino acids. This clonotype was sampled from a man in his late teens or twenties who received the YFV17D yellow fever vaccine. This material consisted of CD8+ T cells not binding an NS4B(214-222) dextramer, sorted from PBMCs, taken roughly seven weeks after the first yellow fever vaccination. The chain is built from TRBV9 and TRBJ2-3, with D unresolved. The CDR3 loop is CASSGGPRLDTQYF. The CDR3 region has the DNA TGTGCCAGCAGCGGGGGTCCCAGGCTAGATACGCAGTATTTT.